One TCR beta chain is described in this entry. Its target is unknown. This record belongs to a study of CD39 and CD103 CD8 tumor-infiltrating T cells. The data were produced by immunoSEQ multiplex PCR, yet TCRdb's version contains in-frame clones alone and is incomplete. This table holds about 7,400 clones, more than 60% found once. Study-level findings and limits: DN TIL clonotypes largely overlapped peripheral memory CD8 repertoires, unlike DP. Top 30 DP CD8 TIL clonotypes covered about 50-86% of repertoire.

Trimming removed 5 bases from V and 0 bases from J; junction bases left unmatched: 7. The CDR3 covers 16 residues. From germline, CDR1 is MDHEN and CDR2 SYDVKM. The chain carries TRBV28 and TRBJ1-3, with 7 bases matching TRBD1. This clonotype was sampled from a human donor with head and neck squamous cell carcinoma. The material sequenced was CD8+ T cells sorted from blood. Stated subset: total memory CD8 T cells (CD45RA-CCR7+/-) from blood or uninvolved lymph node. In nucleotides, the CDR3 is TGTGCCAGCAGTGACGACAGGGATTACTCTGGAAACACCATATATTTT. This sequence encodes CASSDDRDYSGNTIYF.